A single sample is the source of the 22 T cell receptor beta chains below, sequenced in a study of T-cell reconstitution after alpha-beta-depleted transplantation in children. Unique molecular identifiers were used to barcode this TCRbeta library. Each CDR3 protein gets one entry after TCRdb re-called the PCR reads with MiXCR. The sample shows approximately 350,000 distinct CDR3 sequences, 15% to 20% of them seen only once. The input for sequencing was PBMCs, mostly from graft donor cells, taken 360 days after TCRalphabeta/CD19-depleted stem cell transplant. Source of these receptors: a male patient between 2 and 15 years old who had a stem cell transplant for acute lymphoblastic leukemia, so the T cells may come from the graft donor.

The chain employs TRBV4-1 and TRBJ2-7; D unclear. The CDR3 is 13 amino acids. Trimming cost V 4 bases and J 4 bases, with 11 bases left between them. Germline loops: CDR1 MGHRA, CDR2 YSYEKL. The CDR3 DNA follows: TGCGCCAGCAGCCCTGCACAGCGTTACGAGCAGTACTTC. This codes for CASSPAQRYEQYF.

The chain links TRBV13 to TRBJ2-1; 9 nucleotides line up with TRBD2. The J segment lost 9 bases and the V segment lost 5 bases, leaving 8 bases of the junction unmatched. Germline V gene data show CDR1 as PRHDT and CDR2 as FYEKMQ (reference sequence). This CDR3 spans 14 amino acids. The CDR3 sequence is CASSTGLASFEQFF. As DNA, the CDR3 is TGTGCCAGCAGCACTGGACTAGCGTCATTTGAGCAGTTCTTC.

In its sample, this clonotype was seen once. Being one base from a much bigger clone, this may be a read error. The chain carries TRBV12-3 or TRBV12-4 and TRBJ2-2; 7 nucleotides line up with TRBD1. Trimming removed 5 bases from V and 1 base from J; junction bases left unmatched: 4. This CDR3 comprises 15 residues. Here the CDR3 DNA reads TGTGCCAGCAGTGGTTACAGGGGGAACACCGGGGAGCTGTTTTTT. Protein sequence: CASSGYRGNTGELFF.

The CDR3 DNA is TGTGCCAGCAGCAGATACTACGAGCAGTACTTC. Encoded protein: CASSRYYEQYF. J is TRBJ2-7 and V is TRBV28; D unclear. The CDR3 consists of 11 residues. Germline values: CDR1 MDHEN, CDR2 SYDVKM. V lost 6 bases and J 3 bases, leaving 6 bases between the germline ends.

This clonotype showed up many times. V and J are TRBV9 and TRBJ2-1; D remains unclear. CDR3 length: 12 residues. Trimming stripped 4 bases from V and 3 bases from J, with 5 bases between. Germline-derived CDR1 and CDR2 are SGDLS and YYNGEE. As DNA, the CDR3 is TGTGCCAGCAGCCCCCGCTACAATGAGCAGTTCTTC. Its protein product is CASSPRYNEQFF.

The V and J genes are TRBV9 and TRBJ1-1; no firm D call. Germline assignment: CDR1 SGDLS and CDR2 YYNGEE. The CDR3 contains 15 residues. Trimming left V 0 bases short and J 1 base short, with 10 bases between. CDR3 sequence reads: CASSVGPFQNTEAFF. The CDR3 bases are TGTGCCAGCAGCGTAGGACCCTTCCAGAACACTGAAGCTTTCTTT.

This clonotype was picked up a small number of times. V gene TRBV20-1 combines with J gene TRBJ2-1; TRBD1 aligns across 9 bases. CDR3 length equals 13 residues. From germline, CDR1 is DFQATT and CDR2 SNEGSKA (reference sequence). With 6 bases clipped from V and 5 bases from J, the junction kept 5 bases outside the gene matches. The CDR3 here is CSADRGVNNEQFF. CDR3 in DNA: TGCAGTGCCGACAGGGGGGTAAACAATGAGCAGTTCTTC.

The gene calls are TRBV28 and TRBJ2-5; D not certain. Germline values: CDR1 MDHEN, CDR2 SYDVKM. Trimming removed 7 bases at V and 2 bases at J, with 14 bases between. CDR3 length equals 14 residues. DNA of the CDR3: TGTGCCAGCAAAGGCTGGGTTGAACAAGAGACCCAGTACTTC. It yields the protein CASKGWVEQETQYF. Together with reference TRBV28 and TRBJ2-5, the CDR3 gives the full variable domain: DVKVTQSSRYLVKRTGEKVFLECVQDMDHENMFWYRQDPGLGLRLIYFSYDVKMKEKGDIPEGYSVSREKKERFSLILESASTNQTSMYLCASKGWVEQETQYFGPGTRLLVL.

This clonotype has just a few counts. The chain employs TRBV10-3 and TRBJ2-5, with D possibly TRBD2 on 5 matching bases. The CDR3 extends over 12 amino acids. Trimming removed 10 bases from V and 1 base from J, with 10 bases in between. Germline CDR1 reads ENHRY; CDR2 reads SYGVKD. In DNA, the CDR3 is TGTGCCACCCTGGACTCCCAAGAGACCCAGTACTTC. This gives the protein CATLDSQETQYF.

In this sample, this clonotype turned up a few times. The chain links TRBV4-2 to TRBJ2-2; 12 bases map to TRBD2. Germline V CDR1 and CDR2: LGHNA, YNFKEQ. CDR3 size: 15 residues. V lost 6 bases to trimming and J lost 3 bases; unmatched junction nucleotides: 2. The CDR3 coding sequence is TGTGCCAGCAGACGACTAGCGGGGGACACCGGGGAGCTGTTTTTT. Amino acid sequence: CASRRLAGDTGELFF.

The rearrangement links TRBV29-1 to TRBJ1-1; 7 nucleotides match TRBD1. The CDR3 length is 13 residues. With 7 bases clipped from V and 5 bases from J, the junction kept 10 bases outside the gene matches. CDR1 SQVTM and CDR2 ANQGSEA come from the germline V gene. This chain's CDR3 is CSAQGGAQTEAFF. In nucleotides, the CDR3 is TGCAGCGCCCAGGGGGGGGCCCAAACTGAAGCTTTCTTT.

The chain recombines TRBV4-1 with TRBJ2-5; 10 bases match TRBD1. The CDR3 length is 21 residues. V lost 0 bases to trimming and J lost 1 base; unmatched junction nucleotides: 17. Per the germline V gene, CDR1 is MGHRA and CDR2 is YSYEKL. CDR3 DNA sequence: TGCGCCAGCAGCCAAGAAGTCCCGGACAGGGGGTACTCCTCATCCCAAGAGACCCAGTACTTC. Translated, it gives CASSQEVPDRGYSSSQETQYF.

V and J are TRBV7-2 and TRBJ1-5, with 7 bases aligning to TRBD1. Trimming removed 3 bases from V and 6 bases from J; junction bases left unmatched: 5. CDR1 is SGHTA and CDR2 is FQGNSA in the germline V gene. The CDR3 is 14 amino acids. In DNA, the CDR3 is TGTGCCAGCAGCTTCGGGACAGTCTCTCAGCCCCAGCATTTT. It yields the protein CASSFGTVSQPQHF.

This clonotype was seen a handful of times. This chain links TRBV28 with TRBJ2-1, with 10 positions matching TRBD2. CDR3 length equals 17 residues. Germline assignment: CDR1 MDHEN and CDR2 SYDVKM. After removal of 5 bases from V and 6 bases from J, the junction contained 13 bases not matched to a gene. DNA for the CDR3: TGTGCCAGCAGTCCCCTAACGGGACTAGCGAGGAGCAATGAGCAGTTCTTC. This codes for CASSPLTGLARSNEQFF.

This clonotype was recorded a few times. This chain links TRBV5-1 with TRBJ2-7, with TRBD2 matching 7 bases. From germline, CDR1 is SGHRS and CDR2 YFSETQ. The CDR3 is 13 residues long. V gave up 4 bases and J gave up 4 bases; unmatched junction bases: 5. This CDR3 is CASSAGAVYEQYF. The CDR3 nucleotides are TGCGCCAGCAGCGCGGGAGCTGTTTACGAGCAGTACTTC. Variable domain in full (rest from reference TRBV5-1 and TRBJ2-7): KAGVTQTPRYLIKTRGQQVTLSCSPISGHRSVSWYQQTPGQGLQFLFEYFSETQRNKGNFPGRFSGRQFSNSRSEMNVSTLELGDSALYLCASSAGAVYEQYFGPGTRLTVT.

The chain has TRBV29-1 and TRBJ2-1; D gene unclear. V lost 0 bases and J lost 8, with 17 bases in between. This CDR3 spans 15 amino acids. Germline V CDR1 and CDR2: SQVTM, ANQGSEA. DNA of the CDR3: TGCAGCGTTGAAGATTTCGGACCACTCATGGATGAGCAGTTCTTC. This codes for CSVEDFGPLMDEQFF.

This clonotype was observed many times. The chain couples TRBV5-1 to TRBJ2-7, with 10 bases aligning to TRBD1. CDR1 and CDR2 from the germline V gene are SGHRS and YFSETQ. The CDR3 sequence is 14 residues long. Trimming cost V 3 bases and J 7 bases; bases outside gene matches: 7. CDR3 region: CASSWTGQGYEQYF. As DNA, the CDR3 is TGCGCCAGCAGCTGGACGGGACAGGGGTATGAGCAGTACTTC.

The sample holds a few counts of this clonotype. This chain links TRBV20-1 with TRBJ2-1; 14 positions match TRBD2. From germline, CDR1 is DFQATT and CDR2 SNEGSKA (reference sequence). V trimming: 3 bases; J trimming: 8 bases; junction bases outside the gene matches: 6. This CDR3 spans 15 amino acids. CDR3 sequence (DNA): TGCAGTGCTAGGGGACTAGCGGGAGCCATGGATGAGCAGTTCTTC. Translated: CSARGLAGAMDEQFF.

This clonotype has only a few counts. The chain links TRBV7-9 to TRBJ2-7, with 8 nucleotides matching TRBD1. In germline, CDR1 is SEHNR, CDR2 FQNEAQ (reference sequence). The V and J ends lost 5 bases and 2 bases, in that order; junction bases with no gene match: 8. The CDR3 spans 15 residues. The CDR3: CASSPTGGTTYEQYF. CDR3 coding DNA: TGTGCCAGCAGCCCTACAGGGGGGACCACCTACGAGCAGTACTTC. Filled out from reference TRBV7-9 and TRBJ2-7, the complete variable domain reads DTGVSQNPRHKITKRGQNVTFRCDPISEHNRLYWYRQTLGQGPEFLTYFQNEAQLEKSRLLSDRFSAERPKGSFSTLEIQRTEQGDSAMYLCASSPTGGTTYEQYFGPGTRLTVT.

V and J are TRBV19 and TRBJ2-2; 7 bases fit TRBD2. Germline V gene sequence: CDR1 LNHDA, CDR2 SQIVND (reference sequence). The CDR3 has 15 residues. J lost 4 bases, V lost 8 bases, and 10 bases had no gene match. The CDR3, as DNA: TGTGCCAGTCAGACGGGAGGCCCGGGCACCGGGGAGCTGTTTTTT. Its translation is CASQTGGPGTGELFF.

The chain links TRBV5-1 to TRBJ2-1, with TRBD2 identical over 9 bases. Germline loops: CDR1 SGHRS, CDR2 YFSETQ. With V trimmed by 5 bases and J by 5 bases, 14 bases remained unmatched. The CDR3 runs 17 residues. The CDR3 bases are TGCGCCAGCAGTTTCCGCCCAACGGGACTAGCCCACAATGAGCAGTTCTTC. It yields the protein CASSFRPTGLAHNEQFF.

This clonotype turned up a few times. This chain joins TRBV7-2 and TRBJ2-1; D may correspond to TRBD1 or TRBD2 (6 bases each). V was trimmed by 0 bases and J by 7 bases, leaving 13 bases between them. Germline V gene sequence: CDR1 SGHTA, CDR2 FQGNSA. This CDR3 region has 15 residues. The CDR3 here is CASSLAGGAENEQFF. The DNA of the CDR3 is TGTGCCAGCAGCTTAGCGGGGGGCGCTGAGAATGAGCAGTTCTTC.